In its sample, the clone carrying this T cell receptor (beta chain) ranks as large. Bulk UMI-based sequencing covered sorted CD4+ central memory, effector memory, IL-7R-high and IL-7R-negative TEMRA subsets. TCRdb analysed the reads with MiXCR anew, one entry per CDR3 protein. This table has over 650 distinct CDR3 sequences, less than 20% appearing once. This sample is drawn from a study of precursors of human CD4 cytotoxic T cells. V was pared by 3 bases and J by 0 bases, with 16 bases between. The CDR3 consists of 17 residues. The V gene's germline CDR1 is SGHKS and CDR2 YYEKEE (reference sequence).

The source material was memory CD4+ T cells from blood (PBMCs). The origin of this receptor is a human donor in good health. This chain uses TRBV5-5 with TRBJ1-5, with a weak D call TRBD1 (5 bases). CDR3 sequence (DNA): TGTGCCAGCAGCTCAGACGGGACGGGCCTTAGCAATCAGCCCCAGCATTTT. Its translation is CASSSDGTGLSNQPQHF. The whole variable domain, remainder taken from reference TRBV5-5 and TRBJ1-5, is DAGVTQSPTHLIKTRGQQVTLRCSPISGHKSVSWYQQVLGQGPQFIFQYYEKEERGRGNFPDRFSARQFPNYSSELNVNALLLGDSALYLCASSSDGTGLSNQPQHFGDGTRLSIL.